These T cell receptor beta chains were read from a single sample in a study of blood T cell repertoires in COVID-19. Method: immunoSEQ multiplex PCR; TCRdb's copy keeps in-frame clones and lacks some. The sample holds roughly 50,000 clones, under 90% seen once. The specimen sequenced was peripheral blood. These TCRs come from a woman aged 80 or over with acute or convalescent COVID-19. Each CDR3 is given with its conserved first and last residue. A D gene is named only where the DNA matches it firmly. Where a row states a size, it is once, few, many or the class of an expanded clone; other rows omit it.

j_gene	d_gene	v_gene	abundance	CDR3aa	CDR3nt
TRBJ1-2	TRBD1	TRBV6-5	NA	CASSFTGDGYTF	TGTGCCAGCAGTTTTACAGGGGATGGCTACACCTTC
TRBJ1-4	NA	TRBV27	NA	CASSGKVGEKLFF	TGTGCCAGCAGCGGGAAAGTAGGGGAAAAACTGTTTTTT
TRBJ2-5	NA	TRBV7-2	few	CASSFGDSVETQYF	TGTGCCAGCAGCTTCGGTGACTCGGTGGAGACCCAGTACTTC
TRBJ1-6	NA	TRBV27	NA	CASSFAPRESPLHF	TGTGCCAGCAGTTTCGCCCCCCGGGAATCACCCCTCCACTTT
TRBJ1-3	TRBD1	TRBV18	NA	CASSLDRGSGNTIYF	TGTGCCAGCTCACTGGACAGGGGCTCTGGAAACACCATATATTTT
TRBJ1-3	NA	TRBV19	NA	CASSTATDPGNTIYF	TGTGCCAGTAGTACTGCGACTGATCCTGGAAACACCATATATTTT
TRBJ2-3	NA	TRBV28	NA	CASSSPRGSGTDTQYF	TGTGCCAGCAGTTCCCCCCGGGGTAGCGGCACAGATACGCAGTATTTT
TRBJ2-6	NA	TRBV3-1/TRBV3-2	NA	CASSQVTGPNVLTF	TGTGCCAGCAGCCAAGTAACAGGACCCAACGTCCTGACTTTC
TRBJ2-3	TRBD2	TRBV20-1	NA	CSASFASGGTDTQYF	TGCAGTGCTAGTTTCGCTAGCGGGGGCACAGATACGCAGTATTTT
TRBJ2-7	NA	TRBV14	NA	CASSYERIYEQYF	TGTGCCAGCAGCTACGAGAGGATTTACGAGCAGTACTTC
TRBJ2-3	NA	TRBV7-3	NA	CASSPGLETDTQYF	TGTGCCAGCAGCCCCGGACTCGAAACAGATACGCAGTATTTT
TRBJ2-1	TRBD2	TRBV6-5	once	CASSSNSGGANEQFF	TGTGCCAGCAGCTCCAATAGCGGGGGTGCCAATGAGCAGTTCTTC
TRBJ1-1	TRBD1	TRBV3-1/TRBV3-2	NA	CASSHGQATEAFF	TGTGCCAGCAGCCACGGACAGGCTACTGAAGCTTTCTTT
TRBJ1-6	NA	TRBV6-5	NA	CASNRTPGIGSPLHF	TGTGCCAGCAACCGGACCCCGGGAATAGGATCACCCCTCCACTTT
TRBJ1-6	TRBD1	TRBV27	NA	CASSSGTGNSNSPLHF	TGTGCCAGCAGTTCCGGGACAGGGAATTCTAATTCACCCCTCCACTTT
TRBJ2-7	TRBD2	TRBV11-2	NA	CASTQAGGRYEQYF	TGTGCCAGCACCCAAGCGGGGGGGAGGTACGAGCAGTACTTC
TRBJ2-5	NA	TRBV29-1	NA	CSVDAGGKQETQYF	TGCAGCGTTGACGCAGGAGGAAAACAAGAGACCCAGTACTTC
TRBJ2-2	NA	TRBV2	NA	CASKGDSGELFF	TGTGCCAGCAAGGGGGATTCCGGGGAGCTGTTTTTT
TRBJ2-2	TRBD1	TRBV12-5	once	CASGSGTGGTGELFF	TGTGCTAGTGGTTCCGGGACAGGGGGCACCGGGGAGCTGTTTTTT
TRBJ2-3	NA	TRBV7-8	NA	CASSTRTDTPSTDTQYF	TGTGCCAGCAGCACCCGGACGGACACCCCAAGCACAGATACGCAGTATTTT
TRBJ2-5	TRBD1	TRBV5-1	NA	CASSTGTGLIQETQYF	TGCGCCAGCAGCACCGGGACAGGACTGATCCAAGAGACCCAGTACTTC
TRBJ1-2	NA	TRBV24-1	once	CATPAGDGYTF	TGTGCCACCCCGGCAGGGGATGGCTACACCTTC
TRBJ1-1	TRBD1	TRBV6-5	NA	CASSLTGPNTEAFF	TGTGCCAGCAGTCTGACAGGGCCGAACACTGAAGCTTTCTTT
TRBJ2-7	NA	TRBV2	NA	CASSQKSEQYF	TGTGCCAGCTCACAAAAAAGCGAGCAGTACTTC
TRBJ1-5	TRBD1	TRBV19	NA	CASSSDRGGQPQHF	TGTGCCAGTAGTAGTGACAGGGGCGGGCAGCCCCAGCATTTT
TRBJ1-1	TRBD1	TRBV2	few	CASSGGQGMNTEAFF	TGTGCCAGCAGTGGTGGACAGGGCATGAACACTGAAGCTTTCTTT
TRBJ1-5	TRBD1	TRBV6-5	NA	CASRKQGNQPQHF	TGTGCCAGCAGGAAACAGGGGAATCAGCCCCAGCATTTT
TRBJ1-5	NA	TRBV5-8	NA	CASVSASKLGNQPQHF	TGTGCCAGCGTATCCGCATCCAAGCTTGGCAATCAGCCCCAGCATTTT
TRBJ1-2	TRBD1	TRBV24-1	NA	CATSDSGTAYGYTF	TGTGCCACCAGTGATTCCGGGACAGCATATGGCTACACCTTC
TRBJ1-1	NA	TRBV23-1	NA	CASSLGGSNEAFF	TGCGCCAGCAGTCTTGGGGGGTCTAATGAAGCTTTCTTT
TRBJ2-5	NA	TRBV7-2	NA	CASSPTDRKETQYF	TGTGCCAGCAGCCCTACGGACAGAAAAGAGACCCAGTACTTC
TRBJ1-2	NA	TRBV11-3	NA	CASSLSSYGYTF	TGTGCCAGCAGCTTGTCCAGCTATGGCTACACCTTC
TRBJ1-5	NA	TRBV4-1	few	CASSRSGGNQPQHF	TGCGCCAGCTCTCGATCAGGTGGCAATCAGCCCCAGCATTTT
TRBJ2-2	NA	TRBV5-4	few	CASSLEMSTSLYTGELFF	TGTGCCAGCAGCTTGGAGATGTCGACTAGTCTGTACACCGGGGAGCTGTTTTTT
TRBJ1-3	NA	TRBV7-8	NA	CASSFMGGNTIYF	TGTGCCAGCAGCTTTATGGGCGGAAACACCATATATTTT
TRBJ2-2	NA	TRBV30	NA	CAWSVSTGTTGELFF	TGTGCCTGGAGTGTAAGTACGGGAACCACCGGGGAGCTGTTTTTT
TRBJ1-3	NA	TRBV5-1	once	CASSSTGNTIYF	TGCGCCAGCAGTTCCACTGGAAACACCATATATTTT
TRBJ1-2	NA	TRBV18	NA	CASSPRFDGAINYGYTF	TGTGCCAGCTCACCACGGTTTGATGGGGCTATCAACTATGGCTACACCTTC
TRBJ1-1	TRBD1	TRBV30	once	CAWRGDSSNTEAFF	TGTGCCTGGAGGGGGGACAGCTCGAACACTGAAGCTTTCTTT
TRBJ2-7	TRBD1	TRBV11-2	NA	CASSLGGTDYEQYF	TGTGCCAGCAGCTTAGGGGGGACAGACTACGAGCAGTACTTC